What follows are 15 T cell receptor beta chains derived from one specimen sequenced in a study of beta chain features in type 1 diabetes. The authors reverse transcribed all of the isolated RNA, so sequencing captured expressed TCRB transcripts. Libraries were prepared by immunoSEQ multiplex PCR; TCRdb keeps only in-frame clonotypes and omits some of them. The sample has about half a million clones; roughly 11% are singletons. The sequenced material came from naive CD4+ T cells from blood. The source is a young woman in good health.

The CDR3 DNA reads as TGTGCCAGCAGTTACTCGATAAGGGGCTGGGAGACCCAGTACTTC. Translated, it gives CASSYSIRGWETQYF. This rearrangement joins TRBV6-5 to TRBJ2-5, with a possible D match to TRBD1 (5 bases). With 0 bases removed from V and 5 bases from J, the gap between germline ends came to 13 bases. Germline V CDR1 and CDR2: MNHEY, SVGAGI. The CDR3 runs to 15 residues.

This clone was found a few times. The CDR3 region is CASSYSSLFYGYTF. The CDR3 DNA follows: TGTGCCAGCAGTTACTCTTCACTTTTCTATGGCTACACCTTC. V usage is TRBV6-5 and J usage is TRBJ1-2, with D uncertain. Trimming shortened V by 0 bases and J by 4 bases, and 9 bases separated the two germline ends. Germline CDR1 is MNHEY and CDR2 is SVGAGI. There are 14 residues in the CDR3.

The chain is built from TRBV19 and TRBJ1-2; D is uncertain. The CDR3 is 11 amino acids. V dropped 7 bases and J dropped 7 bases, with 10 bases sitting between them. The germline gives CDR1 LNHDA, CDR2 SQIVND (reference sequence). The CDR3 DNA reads TGTGCCAGTACCTCCCTGATTGGCTACACCTTC. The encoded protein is CASTSLIGYTF.

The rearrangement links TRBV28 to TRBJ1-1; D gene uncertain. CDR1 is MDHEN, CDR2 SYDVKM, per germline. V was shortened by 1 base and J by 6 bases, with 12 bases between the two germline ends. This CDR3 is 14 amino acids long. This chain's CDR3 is CASSLFRSTPEAFF. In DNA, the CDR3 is TGTGCCAGCAGTTTATTCCGGTCTACCCCTGAAGCTTTCTTT.

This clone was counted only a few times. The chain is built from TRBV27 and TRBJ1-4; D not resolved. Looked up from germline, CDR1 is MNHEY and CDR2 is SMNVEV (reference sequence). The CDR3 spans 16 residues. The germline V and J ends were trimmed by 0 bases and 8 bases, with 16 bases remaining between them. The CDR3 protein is CASSLSWAGLEEKLFF. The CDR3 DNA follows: TGTGCCAGCAGTTTATCGTGGGCCGGACTAGAAGAAAAACTGTTTTTT.

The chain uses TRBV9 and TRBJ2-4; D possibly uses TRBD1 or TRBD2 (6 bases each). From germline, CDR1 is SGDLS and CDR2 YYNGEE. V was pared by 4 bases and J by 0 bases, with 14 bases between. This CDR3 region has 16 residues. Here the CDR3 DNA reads TGTGCCAGCAGCATTAAGGGGGGCCCAGCCAAAAACATTCAGTACTTC. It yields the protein CASSIKGGPAKNIQYF.

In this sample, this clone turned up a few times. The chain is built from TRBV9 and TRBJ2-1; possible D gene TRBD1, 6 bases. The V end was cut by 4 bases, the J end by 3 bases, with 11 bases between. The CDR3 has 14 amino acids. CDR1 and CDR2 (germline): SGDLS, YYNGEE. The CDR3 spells CASSLDRNYNEQFF. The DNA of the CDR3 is TGTGCCAGCAGCTTGGACAGAAACTACAATGAGCAGTTCTTC.

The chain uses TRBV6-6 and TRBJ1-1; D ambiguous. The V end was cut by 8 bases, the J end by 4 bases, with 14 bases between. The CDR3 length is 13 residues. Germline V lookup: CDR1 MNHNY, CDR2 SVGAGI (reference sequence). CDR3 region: CASLYVLGTEAFF. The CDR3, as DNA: TGTGCCAGCCTGTATGTTTTGGGCACTGAAGCTTTCTTT.

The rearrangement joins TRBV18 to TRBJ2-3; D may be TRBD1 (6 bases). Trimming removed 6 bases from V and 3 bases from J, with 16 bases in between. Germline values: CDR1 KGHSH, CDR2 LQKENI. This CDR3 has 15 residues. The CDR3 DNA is TGTGCCAGCTCCGTACTCGGACAGCCGACAGATACGCAGTATTTT. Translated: CASSVLGQPTDTQYF.

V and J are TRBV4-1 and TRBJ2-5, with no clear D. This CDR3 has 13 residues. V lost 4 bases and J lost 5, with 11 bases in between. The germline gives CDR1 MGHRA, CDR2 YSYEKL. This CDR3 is CASSPTGLETQYF. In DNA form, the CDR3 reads TGCGCCAGCAGCCCTACCGGGCTTGAGACCCAGTACTTC.

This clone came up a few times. CDR3 region: CASSLPSSRRSYNEQFF. The CDR3 DNA follows: TGTGCCAGCAGCTTACCCTCGAGCCGGAGAAGCTACAATGAGCAGTTCTTC. V and J are TRBV11-2 and TRBJ2-1, with unresolved D. In germline, CDR1 is SGHAT, CDR2 FQNNGV. With 2 bases removed from V and 3 bases from J, the gap between germline ends came to 17 bases. CDR3 length: 17 residues. Looking up the rest from reference TRBV11-2 and TRBJ2-1 gives the full variable domain: EAGVAQSPRYKIIEKRQSVAFWCNPISGHATLYWYQQILGQGPKLLIQFQNNGVVDDSQLPKDRFSAERLKGVDSTLKIQPAKLEDSAVYLCASSLPSSRRSYNEQFFGPGTRLTVL.

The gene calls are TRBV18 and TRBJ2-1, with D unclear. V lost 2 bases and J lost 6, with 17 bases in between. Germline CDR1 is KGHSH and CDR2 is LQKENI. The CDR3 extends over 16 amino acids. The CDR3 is CASSPERVSSGNEQFF. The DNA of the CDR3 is TGTGCCAGCTCACCAGAAAGGGTTTCCTCGGGCAATGAGCAGTTCTTC.

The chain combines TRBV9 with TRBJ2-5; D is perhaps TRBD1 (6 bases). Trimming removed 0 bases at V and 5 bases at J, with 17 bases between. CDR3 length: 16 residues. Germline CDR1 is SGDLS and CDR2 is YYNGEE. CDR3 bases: TGTGCCAGCAGCGTAGACCCCACTAGGGGGTGGGAGACCCAGTACTTC. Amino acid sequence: CASSVDPTRGWETQYF. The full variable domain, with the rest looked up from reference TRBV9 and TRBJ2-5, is DSGVTQTPKHLITATGQRVTLRCSPRSGDLSVYWYQQSLDQGLQFLIQYYNGEERAKGNILERFSAQQFPDLHSELNLSSLELGDSALYFCASSVDPTRGWETQYFGPGTRLLVL.

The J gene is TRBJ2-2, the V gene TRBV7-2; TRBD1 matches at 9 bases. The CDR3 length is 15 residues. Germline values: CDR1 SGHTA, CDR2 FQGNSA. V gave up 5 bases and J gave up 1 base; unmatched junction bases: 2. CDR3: CASSEDRGNTGELFF. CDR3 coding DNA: TGTGCCAGCAGCGAGGACAGGGGGAACACCGGGGAGCTGTTTTTT.

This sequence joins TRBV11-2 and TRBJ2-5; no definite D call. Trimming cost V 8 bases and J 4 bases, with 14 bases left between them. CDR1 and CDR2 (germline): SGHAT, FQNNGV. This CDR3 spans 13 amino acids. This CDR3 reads CASGKTALETQYF. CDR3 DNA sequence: TGTGCCAGCGGGAAGACTGCCCTAGAGACCCAGTACTTC.